The following is a T cell receptor beta chain sequence with its context. This sample stems from a study of blood T cell repertoires in COVID-19. Across the whole study: Acute-phase and convalescent COVID-19 samples originated in the United States, Italy and Spain.

Participant age was about 18 to 89 years, and participants resided in roughly 24 US areas. For recovered donors of Cohort 3, there were two negative PCRs, clearance, or symptom resolution. The CDR3 consists of 17 residues. Germline loops: CDR1 LNHNV, CDR2 YYDKDF (reference sequence). With 0 bases clipped from V and 0 bases from J, the junction kept 5 bases outside the gene matches. The assay was immunoSEQ multiplex PCR, and TCRdb's table has in-frame clones only and misses some. In the table there are a few hundred thousand clones, 85% of which are singletons. The sequence came from a middle-aged man who had recovered from COVID-19. Sequencing was carried out using PBMCs or T cells enriched from blood (not recorded which). V gene TRBV15 combines with J gene TRBJ2-3, with 8 positions matching TRBD2. Here the CDR3 reads CATSRDRSGGSTDTQYF. The CDR3 DNA is TGTGCCACCAGCAGAGATCGGTCGGGAGGGAGCACAGATACGCAGTATTTT.